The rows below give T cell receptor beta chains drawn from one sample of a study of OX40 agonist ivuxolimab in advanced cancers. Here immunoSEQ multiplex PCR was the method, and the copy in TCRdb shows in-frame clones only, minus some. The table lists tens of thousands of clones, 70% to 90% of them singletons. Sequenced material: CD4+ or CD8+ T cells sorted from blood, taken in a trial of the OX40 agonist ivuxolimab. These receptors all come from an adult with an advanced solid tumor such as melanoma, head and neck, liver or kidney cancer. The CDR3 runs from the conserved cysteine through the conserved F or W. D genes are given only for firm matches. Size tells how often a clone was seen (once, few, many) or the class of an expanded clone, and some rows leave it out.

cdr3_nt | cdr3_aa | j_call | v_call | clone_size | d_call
TGTGCCAGTAGTATAGTCGAGACAGCCTATGGCTACACCTTC | CASSIVETAYGYTF | TRBJ1-2 | TRBV19 | - | -
TGTGCCAGCAGCCTCTCGCCCCATAGCGGGAGGATTGGGTACAATGAGCAGTTCTTC | CASSLSPHSGRIGYNEQFF | TRBJ2-1 | TRBV4-2 | - | TRBD2
TGTGCCAGCAGTAACTACAGGGAGGGCTACACCTTC | CASSNYREGYTF | TRBJ1-2 | TRBV6-5 | - | -
TGCGCCAGCCGGGAAGTAGGCCGACCCTACGAGCAGTACTTC | CASREVGRPYEQYF | TRBJ2-7 | TRBV5-1 | - | -
TGTGCCAGCAGCTTGGATGGGACAGGGGATTCACCCCTCCACTTT | CASSLDGTGDSPLHF | TRBJ1-6 | TRBV5-4 | - | TRBD1
TGTGCCAGCAGCCCTGGTCCCGGGACAGGGTATAATTCACCCCTCCACTTT | CASSPGPGTGYNSPLHF | TRBJ1-6 | TRBV5-4 | - | TRBD1
TGTGCCAGCAGCCTCCTGGGCGGGAGGTCACCCTACGAGCAGTACTTC | CASSLLGGRSPYEQYF | TRBJ2-7 | TRBV7-2 | few | TRBD2
TGTGCCAGCAGCTTAGCGGCTAGCGGGCTATACGAGCAGTACTTC | CASSLAASGLYEQYF | TRBJ2-7 | TRBV11-1 | - | TRBD2
TGTGCCAGCAGCTCCCGGACAGCCCTCTACGAGCAGTACTTC | CASSSRTALYEQYF | TRBJ2-7 | TRBV11-2 | - | -
TGCGCCAGCGGGCTAGAACGGGGGGCCACTGAAGCTTTCTTT | CASGLERGATEAFF | TRBJ1-1 | TRBV5-1 | - | -